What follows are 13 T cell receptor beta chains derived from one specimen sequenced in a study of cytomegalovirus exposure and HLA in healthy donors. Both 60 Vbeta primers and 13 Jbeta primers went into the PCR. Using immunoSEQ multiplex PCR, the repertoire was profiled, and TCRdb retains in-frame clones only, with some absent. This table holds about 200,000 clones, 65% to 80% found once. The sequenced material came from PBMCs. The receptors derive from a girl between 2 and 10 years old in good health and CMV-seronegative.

This chain's CDR3 is CASSLALNQGAWGYTF. The CDR3 nucleotides are TGTGCCAGCAGCTTAGCGCTAAACCAGGGGGCTTGGGGCTACACCTTC. The chain employs TRBV7-2 and TRBJ1-2; 8 positions agree with TRBD1. V gave up 0 bases and J gave up 8 bases; unmatched junction bases: 11. In germline, CDR1 is SGHTA, CDR2 FQGNSA. CDR3 length: 16 residues.

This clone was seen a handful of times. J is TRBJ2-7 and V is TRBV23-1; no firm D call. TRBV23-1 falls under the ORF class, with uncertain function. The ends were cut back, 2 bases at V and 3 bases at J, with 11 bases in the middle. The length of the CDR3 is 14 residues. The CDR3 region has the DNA TGCGCCAGCAGTCAAACCAGCGATCACTACGAGCAGTACTTC. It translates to CASSQTSDHYEQYF.

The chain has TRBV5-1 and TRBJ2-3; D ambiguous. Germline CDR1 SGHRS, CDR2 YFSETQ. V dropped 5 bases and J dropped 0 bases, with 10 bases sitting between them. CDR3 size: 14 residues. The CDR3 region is CASRTPTSTDTQYF. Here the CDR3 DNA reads TGCGCCAGCAGGACTCCGACTAGCACAGATACGCAGTATTTT.

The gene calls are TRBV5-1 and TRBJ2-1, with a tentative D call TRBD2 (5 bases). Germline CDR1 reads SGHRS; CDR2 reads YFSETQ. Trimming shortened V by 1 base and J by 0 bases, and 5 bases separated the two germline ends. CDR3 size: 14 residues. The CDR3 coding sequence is TGCGCCAGCAGCTTGACTAGCTCCTACAATGAGCAGTTCTTC. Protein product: CASSLTSSYNEQFF.

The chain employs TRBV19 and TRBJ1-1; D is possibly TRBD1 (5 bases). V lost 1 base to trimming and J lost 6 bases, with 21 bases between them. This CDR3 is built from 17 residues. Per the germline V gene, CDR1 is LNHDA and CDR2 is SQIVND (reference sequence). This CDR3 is CASSIAESPAGQAEAFF. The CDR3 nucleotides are TGTGCCAGTAGTATAGCCGAGTCTCCGGCAGGGCAGGCTGAAGCTTTCTTT.

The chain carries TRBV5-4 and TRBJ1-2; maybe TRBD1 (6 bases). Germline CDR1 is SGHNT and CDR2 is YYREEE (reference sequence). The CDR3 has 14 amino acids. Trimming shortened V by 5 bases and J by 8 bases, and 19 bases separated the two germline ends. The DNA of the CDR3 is TGTGCCAGCAGTACTGACAGGACAATAGGAGGCTACACCTTC. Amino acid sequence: CASSTDRTIGGYTF.

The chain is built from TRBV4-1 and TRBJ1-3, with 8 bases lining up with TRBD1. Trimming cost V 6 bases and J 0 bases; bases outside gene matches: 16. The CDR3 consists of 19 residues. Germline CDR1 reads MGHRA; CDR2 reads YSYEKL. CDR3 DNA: TGCGCCAGCAGTCCCGGACAGGGCTACGCAATTCCCTCTGGAAACACCATATATTTT. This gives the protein CASSPGQGYAIPSGNTIYF.

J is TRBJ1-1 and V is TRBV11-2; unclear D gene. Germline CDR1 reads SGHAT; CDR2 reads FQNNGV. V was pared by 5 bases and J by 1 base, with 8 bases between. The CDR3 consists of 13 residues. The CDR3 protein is CASSLTRNTEAFF. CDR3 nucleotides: TGTGCCAGCAGCCTAACTCGGAACACTGAAGCTTTCTTT.

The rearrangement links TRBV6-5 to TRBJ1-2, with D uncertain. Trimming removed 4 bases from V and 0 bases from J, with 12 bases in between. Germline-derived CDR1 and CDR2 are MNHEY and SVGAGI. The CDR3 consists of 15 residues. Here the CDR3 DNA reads TGTGCCAGCAGTTTCCTTCCCGCAGCTAACTATGGCTACACCTTC. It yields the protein CASSFLPAANYGYTF.

The CDR3 here is CASSKTGGNYGYTF. The CDR3 DNA sequence: TGTGCCAGCAGCAAAACAGGGGGCAACTATGGCTACACCTTC. This chain uses TRBV21-1 with TRBJ1-2; the DNA was not compared with TRBD1, the D call given in the table. TRBV21-1 is classified as a pseudogene. The CDR3 is made up of 14 amino acids.

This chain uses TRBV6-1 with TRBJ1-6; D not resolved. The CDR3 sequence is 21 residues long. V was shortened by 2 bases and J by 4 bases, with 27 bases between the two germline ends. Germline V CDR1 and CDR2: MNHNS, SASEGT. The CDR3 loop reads CASSEREVARPPGIYNSPLHF. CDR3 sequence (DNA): TGTGCCAGCAGTGAACGTGAGGTGGCTCGGCCTCCTGGTATATATAATTCACCCCTCCACTTT.

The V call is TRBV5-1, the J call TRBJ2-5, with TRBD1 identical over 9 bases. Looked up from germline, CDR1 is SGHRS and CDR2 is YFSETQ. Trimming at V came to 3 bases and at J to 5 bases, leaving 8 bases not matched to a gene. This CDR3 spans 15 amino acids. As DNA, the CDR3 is TGCGCCAGCAGCTCGGGACCGGGACAGGGTGAGACCCAGTACTTC. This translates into CASSSGPGQGETQYF.

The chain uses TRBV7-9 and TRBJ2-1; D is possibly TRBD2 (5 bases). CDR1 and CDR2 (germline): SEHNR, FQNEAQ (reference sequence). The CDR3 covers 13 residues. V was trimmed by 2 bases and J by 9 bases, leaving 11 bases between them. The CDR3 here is CASSLSGAAEQFF. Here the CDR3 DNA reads TGTGCCAGCAGCTTAAGTGGAGCGGCTGAGCAGTTCTTC.